These 27 T cell receptor beta chains share one sample of origin, sequenced in a study of immune heterogeneity within non-small cell lung tumors. Genomic DNA extracted from bulk tumor tissue served as template. A total of about 550 ng was used per sample. Surgical sampling yielded several biopsies per primary tumor (spaced far apart). Untreated, newly diagnosed non-small cell lung cancer patients underwent curative surgery. CDR3 of TCR beta was amplified by multiplex PCR that used 32 V and 13 J primers. From the multiplex PCR reads, TCRdb called clonotypes with MiXCR, one entry per CDR3 protein. The sample lists roughly 9,700 distinct CDR3 sequences, about 17% occurring once. The sequenced sample consisted of lung tumor tissue. These receptors were taken from a middle-aged man with non-small cell lung cancer.

This clonotype is labeled as medium-sized. This chain joins TRBV20-1 and TRBJ2-1; D remains ambiguous. CDR3 size: 12 residues. The germline V gene encodes CDR1 DFQATT and CDR2 SNEGSKA (reference sequence). With 5 bases removed from V and 9 bases from J, the gap between germline ends came to 14 bases. The CDR3 DNA follows: TGCAGTGCTCGTATATTTTCCGGTGAGCAGTTCTTC. This codes for CSARIFSGEQFF.

This clonotype is medium-sized. The chain recombines TRBV27 with TRBJ2-7, with TRBD2 matching over 7 bases. The CDR3 is made up of 13 amino acids. The germline V gene encodes CDR1 MNHEY and CDR2 SMNVEV (reference sequence). Losses at the gene ends were 5 bases for V and 2 bases for J; bases not matched to a gene: 3. In nucleotides, the CDR3 is TGTGCCAGCAGTCTGGGACTAACCTACGAGCAGTACTTC. Translation: CASSLGLTYEQYF.

With respect to this clonotype: The germline gene is not matched at one end of the junction; a read error may be the cause. This chain connects TRBV25-1 to TRBJ1-6; D remains ambiguous. The germline V gene encodes CDR1 MGHDK and CDR2 SYGVNS. There are 19 residues in the CDR3. CDR3: CASRVGSLGLSSYNLPLHF. The CDR3 nucleotides are TGTGCCAGCAGGGTAGGGTCCCTAGGTCTTAGCTCCTATAATTTACCCCTCCACTTT.

By sample fraction, this clonotype is medium-sized. The V and J genes are TRBV6-5 and TRBJ1-2; D ambiguous. From germline, CDR1 is MNHEY and CDR2 SVGAGI. The V and J ends lost 0 bases and 5 bases respectively, with 7 bases between them. The CDR3 spans 13 residues. The CDR3 is CASSYSLGYGYTF. The CDR3 DNA reads TGTGCCAGCAGTTACTCATTAGGTTATGGCTACACCTTC.

By share, this clonotype ranks as large (0.1 to 1%). This rearrangement joins TRBV28 to TRBJ2-7; 7 bases align to TRBD1. V trimming: 7 bases; J trimming: 3 bases; junction bases outside the gene matches: 12. Germline-derived CDR1 and CDR2 are MDHEN and SYDVKM. The CDR3 covers 15 residues. CDR3 loop: CASISPGQSLYEQYF. The CDR3 DNA follows: TGTGCCAGCATCTCACCGGGACAGAGCCTCTACGAGCAGTACTTC.

This clonotype was recorded many times. The chain joins TRBV2 to TRBJ2-5; 7 bases match TRBD1. Germline values: CDR1 SNHLY, CDR2 FYNNEI. This CDR3 region has 16 residues. Unmatched junction bases numbered 13, after V lost 4 bases and J lost 5 bases. The CDR3 bases are TGTGCCAGCAGTGTATCCCTTTATGACAGGGACGAGACCCAGTACTTC. This encodes CASSVSLYDRDETQYF.

CDR3 protein: CATSRDGGWANEKLFF. Written as DNA, the CDR3 is TGTGCCACCAGCAGAGATGGGGGCTGGGCTAATGAAAAACTGTTTTTT. V gene TRBV15 combines with J gene TRBJ1-4, with D possibly TRBD1 on 6 matching bases. In germline, CDR1 is LNHNV, CDR2 YYDKDF (reference sequence). Trimming took off 0 bases at V and 3 bases at J, with 11 bases between the two ends. The CDR3 extends over 16 amino acids.

This clonotype appeared many times. The chain's CDR3 is CASSVTSGDTGELFF. The DNA for the CDR3 is TGCGCCAGCAGCGTGACTAGCGGTGACACCGGGGAGCTGTTTTTT. This rearrangement joins TRBV5-1 to TRBJ2-2; 9 bases match TRBD2. V dropped 4 bases and J dropped 3; count of bases not matched to a gene: 4. This CDR3 region has 15 residues. CDR1 is SGHRS and CDR2 is YFSETQ in the germline V gene.

This clonotype has a count of ten or more. The rearrangement uses TRBV7-2 and TRBJ1-5; D gene uncertain. The germline CDR1 and CDR2 sequences are SGHTA and FQGNSA. The CDR3 totals 16 residues. Trimming shortened V by 1 base and J by 5 bases, and 15 bases separated the two germline ends. The CDR3 DNA follows: TGTGCCAGCAGCTTAGGGCAGGCGGGGATTTATCAGCCCCAGCATTTT. This gives the protein CASSLGQAGIYQPQHF.

About this clonotype: A much larger clone differs from this one at a single base, so this may be a read error. The chain carries TRBV5-1 and TRBJ1-1; D uncertain. Per the germline V gene, CDR1 is SGHRS and CDR2 is YFSETQ. There are 17 residues in the CDR3. The CDR3 loop reads CASSLSRVGLKNTGAFF. The CDR3 DNA is TGCGCCAGCAGCTTGTCAAGGGTTGGGTTAAAAAACACTGGAGCTTTCTTT.

Ten or more counts support this clonotype. V usage is TRBV7-3 and J usage is TRBJ2-3, with 8 bases that match TRBD2. The CDR3 is 15 residues long. Trimming at V came to 0 bases and at J to 5 bases, leaving 4 bases not matched to a gene. Germline lookup yields CDR1 SGHTA and CDR2 FQGTGA. The CDR3 is CASSLTREALDTQYF. The DNA of the CDR3 is TGTGCCAGCAGCTTAACGCGGGAGGCCTTAGATACGCAGTATTTT.

This clonotype is categorized as medium-sized. The chain couples TRBV20-1 to TRBJ1-2, with 7 positions matching TRBD1. Germline V lookup: CDR1 DFQATT, CDR2 SNEGSKA (reference sequence). With V trimmed by 5 bases and J by 0 bases, 3 bases remained unmatched. This CDR3 comprises 13 residues. DNA of the CDR3: TGCAGTGCTGGGACAGATCCTAACTATGGCTACACCTTC. It codes for CSAGTDPNYGYTF.

This clonotype was counted at least ten times. The chain joins TRBV7-8 to TRBJ1-3; D is uncertain. Germline V gene sequence: CDR1 SGHVS, CDR2 FQNEAQ. Trimming cost V 4 bases and J 3 bases, with 4 bases left between them. The CDR3 is made up of 12 amino acids. Here the CDR3 DNA reads TGTGCCAGCAGCTCCATTGGAAACACCATATATTTT. Amino acids: CASSSIGNTIYF.

V gene TRBV19 combines with J gene TRBJ1-2; D perhaps matches TRBD1 (6 bases). Germline assignment: CDR1 LNHDA and CDR2 SQIVND (reference sequence). V was trimmed by 11 bases and J by 1 base, leaving 26 bases between them. This CDR3 spans 17 amino acids. Here the CDR3 reads CALSSNPQGRHNYGYTF. The CDR3 DNA is TGTGCCCTAAGCTCGAACCCGCAGGGGAGGCATAACTATGGCTACACCTTC.

This clonotype is medium-sized (0.01 to 0.1%). CDR3 nucleotides: TGTGCCAGCAGTCCCGGACTAGCGGATATCACCTACGAGCAGTACTTC. Residues: CASSPGLADITYEQYF. This chain links TRBV27 with TRBJ2-7; TRBD2 matches 10 bases. Germline V gene data show CDR1 as MNHEY and CDR2 as SMNVEV (reference sequence). The CDR3 is made up of 16 amino acids. The V and J ends lost 5 bases and 2 bases, in that order; junction bases with no gene match: 9.

The sample holds many counts of this clonotype. V is TRBV5-6 and J is TRBJ1-1; 7 bases are shared with TRBD1. Trimming at V came to 3 bases and at J to 7 bases, leaving 0 bases not matched to a gene. The CDR3 spans 11 residues. Germline V gives CDR1 SGHDT, CDR2 YYEEEE. The CDR3 sequence is CASSYRGEAFF. The CDR3 DNA reads as TGTGCCAGCAGCTACAGGGGTGAAGCTTTCTTT.

This clonotype is labeled as medium-sized. The rearrangement joins TRBV5-5 to TRBJ2-2, with 9 bases fitting TRBD1. The CDR3 consists of 15 residues. Unmatched junction bases numbered 6, after V lost 4 bases and J lost 5 bases. Germline V gives CDR1 SGHKS, CDR2 YYEKEE (reference sequence). CDR3 region: CASSGRTGATGELFF. CDR3 nucleotide sequence: TGTGCCAGCAGCGGACGGACAGGGGCAACCGGGGAGCTGTTTTTT.

This clonotype is medium-sized (0.01 to 0.1%) by share. The rearrangement uses TRBV13 and TRBJ2-7; D gene unclear. Germline loops: CDR1 PRHDT, CDR2 FYEKMQ (reference sequence). The V gene lost 4 bases and the J gene lost 2 bases, with 9 bases spanning the gap. The CDR3 extends over 13 amino acids. CDR3 residues: CASSSWTTYEQYF. DNA of the CDR3: TGTGCCAGCAGCTCGTGGACCACCTACGAGCAGTACTTC.

About this clonotype: This may be a read error: a much more frequent sequence differs by one nucleotide. The chain employs TRBV3-1 and TRBJ1-2; 7 bases are shared with TRBD1. The CDR3 runs 12 residues. Germline V gives CDR1 LGHDT, CDR2 YNNKEL (reference sequence). CDR3 loop: CAGSWDSYGYTF. The DNA for the CDR3 is TGTGCCGGCAGCTGGGACAGCTATGGCTACACCTTC.

This clonotype is labeled medium-sized (0.01 to 0.1%). This chain joins TRBV6-2 or TRBV6-3 and TRBJ2-7; weak D call: TRBD2 (5 bases). The CDR3 consists of 13 residues. The V end was cut by 2 bases, the J end by 1 base, with 6 bases between. Germline values: CDR1 MNHEY, CDR2 SVGEGT. Here the CDR3 DNA reads TGTGCCAGCAGTTACCGGGGATCCTACGAGCAGTACTTC. Translating it yields CASSYRGSYEQYF.

By its share, this clonotype is medium-sized. The V gene is TRBV20-1, the J gene TRBJ1-6; D gene unclear. The CDR3 is 15 amino acids. V dropped 3 bases and J dropped 1 base, with 10 bases sitting between them. Germline lookup yields CDR1 DFQATT and CDR2 SNEGSKA (reference sequence). The CDR3 DNA follows: TGCAGTGCTAGCAGCGGGGAGTCCTATAATTCACCCCTCCACTTT. Protein sequence: CSASSGESYNSPLHF.

This clonotype was found many times. The V and J genes are TRBV25-1 and TRBJ1-1; 7 nucleotides line up with TRBD1. Germline assignment: CDR1 MGHDK and CDR2 SYGVNS. There are 15 residues in the CDR3. The V gene end was trimmed by 1 base and the J gene end by 1 base; junction bases not matched to a gene: 3. Here the CDR3 reads CASSELGQQNTEAFF. The CDR3 coding sequence is TGTGCCAGCAGTGAATTGGGACAGCAGAACACTGAAGCTTTCTTT.

This clonotype was counted many times. This sequence joins TRBV7-9 and TRBJ2-7; D is undetermined. The CDR3 length is 14 residues. Between the trimmed V and J ends, which lost 3 bases and 0 bases, there was a span of 9 bases. The germline CDR1 and CDR2 sequences are SEHNR and FQNEAQ (reference sequence). The CDR3 is CASSFGVSSYEQYF. The DNA for the CDR3 is TGTGCCAGCAGCTTCGGTGTTAGCTCCTACGAGCAGTACTTC.

This clonotype was seen a few times. A single base separates this from a much larger clone, so it may be a read error. The chain joins TRBV6-1 to TRBJ1-5; perhaps TRBD1 as D (5 bases). CDR1 is MNHNS, CDR2 SASEGT, per germline. This CDR3 contains 16 residues. The CDR3 DNA reads TGTGCCAGCAGAGGGCCCCTGGGGCAGAGCAATCAGCCCCATCATTTT. Its protein is CASRGPLGQSNQPHHF.

This clonotype was detected many times. As DNA, the CDR3 is TGCAGCGTTGAAGGGGGTATTAGCTATGGCTACACCTTC. This gives the protein CSVEGGISYGYTF. The rearrangement uses TRBV29-1 and TRBJ1-2; D gene uncertain. Germline CDR1 is SQVTM and CDR2 is ANQGSEA. Deletions cut 1 base from V and 4 bases from J, with 10 bases between. This CDR3 is 13 amino acids long.

At least ten counts were recorded for this clonotype. The V gene is TRBV7-9, the J gene TRBJ2-2; D is ambiguous. The germline V gene has CDR1 SEHNR and CDR2 FQNEAQ (reference sequence). The CDR3 is 13 amino acids. Trimming pared 3 bases from V and 6 bases from J, leaving 8 bases between. The CDR3 spells CASSLWIAGELFF. Here the CDR3 DNA reads TGTGCCAGCAGCTTGTGGATAGCCGGGGAGCTGTTTTTT.

This clonotype was seen a single time. V usage is TRBV20-1 and J usage is TRBJ2-3; D remains ambiguous. Germline V lookup: CDR1 DFQATT, CDR2 SNEGSKA (reference sequence). The CDR3 sequence is 11 residues long. The chain's CDR3 is CRADGTDTQYF. CDR3 nucleotides: TGCAGGGCTGACGGGACAGATACGCAGTATTTT.